This record looks at one T cell receptor beta chain sequence and its context. This clonotype was recorded at least ten times. Its antigen is unknown. No base qualities exist here, and no much larger clone lies one base off it. The source of the sample is a study of T cells in Graves' hyperthyroidism and ophthalmopathy (dated by TCRdb to the late 2010s). Broadly, across the study: Peripheral blood was sampled at the time of initial diagnosis, prior to any treatment. To identify distinguishing TCR V-J signatures, a discovery cohort of around 100 patients was used, comprising 40 to 45 with Graves' ophthalmopathy and 57 with stable Graves' hyperthyroidism. An independent validation cohort of 18 to 20 hyperthyroidism patients and more than 15 patients who later progressed to ophthalmopathy tested prospective prediction of ophthalmopathy. The 100 discovery patients were divided at random into training and test sets in a 7:3 ratio. In more than 5 Graves' hyperthyroidism patients, the study also compared T-cell repertoires from thyroid tissue with T-cell repertoires from blood. Once sampling was done, hyperthyroidism patients were given methimazole at a starting dose of 30 mg daily, whereas ophthalmopathy patients were given high-dose intravenous methylprednisolone. The paper reports TCR Vbeta CDR3 sequencing of approximately 140 peripheral blood samples: some 41 ophthalmopathy, roughly 80 hyperthyroidism and around 17 progressor patients.

Broader findings and caveats from the paper: Sample size was not statistically predetermined, and investigators were not blinded to group allocation. Most expanded thyroid clonotypes (frequency above 0.001) were also detected in blood, a finding suggesting that blood repertoires may reflect thyroid immune responses. In validation, the model predicted progression to ophthalmopathy with just under 71% sensitivity and about 72% specificity, a median of around six months before onset. A model built on a 13 V-J signature distinguished ophthalmopathy from stable hyperthyroidism, reaching roughly 88% sensitivity and under 84% specificity in cross-validation and 80%/75% in testing.

The TCR beta CDR3 regions were amplified from the RNA transcripts. The first round of RT-PCR for the TCR CDR3 was performed with the HTBI primer set and the Qiagen OneStep RT-PCR kit. Libraries were constructed in a second round of multiplex PCR, after which size selection and purification were performed. The libraries were sequenced on an Illumina HiSeq2000 using paired-end 100 bp reads. The study's processing was this. Raw data were processed with SOAPnuke, discarding reads with adapters, uncalled bases, mean Phred below 15, or no exact constant-primer or identifier match. COPE v1.2.5 was used to merge the high-quality paired reads, and each unique nucleotide sequence was defined as a clonotype. MiTCR v1.1 was used to align clonotypes to the IMGT TRBV, TRBD and TRBJ reference segments. Only V-J combinations with frequency above 0.0001, covering 99.2% of repertoires, were analysed. The TCS score was defined as F50 (clonal expansion) divided by E x V (chaos), with BLOSUM62-based TCRdist calculated between CDR3 peptides within each V-J. Welch's t-statistics and random forest reduced 500 to 550 V-J features to 13, which were used in a naive Bayes classifier (R e1071). TCRdb reran the public reads through fastp at Q25 and MiXCR, keeping productive beta chains. Under each unique CDR3 protein, matching rows form one entry showing the most common genes and DNA. These V and J calls rely on TCRdb rather than the paper's analysis. The sample table lists fewer than 800,000 distinct CDR3 sequences, about a sixth of them with a count of one. The ten largest account for under 8.5% of the sample.

The CDR3 goes from the cysteine to the phenylalanine over 11 residues. The entry retains the CDR3 DNA only, 33 bases that are in frame from base 1. Reading the germline V gene (reference sequence) gives CDR1 DFQATT and CDR2 SNEGSKA. Stable Graves' hyperthyroidism was defined as no progression to ophthalmopathy during 18 months of follow-up. Hyperthyroidism patients were newly diagnosed, had a disease duration of under 2 months, and were aged 18 to 65 years. Patients with uncontrolled infections, other autoimmune diseases, pregnancy or lactation were excluded. Diagnoses relied on clinical symptoms, serum thyroxine and TRAb, thyroid ultrasound and orbital computed tomography. PBMCs were separated from under 12 ml of fresh peripheral blood using Ficoll-Paque density gradient centrifugation. Trizol reagent was used to extract total RNA, and RNA quality was then checked on an Agilent 2100 Bioanalyzer.

Sequencing was done on a sample of blood. The receptor's source is a young man with Graves' hyperthyroidism. The V gene is TRBV20-1 and the J gene is TRBJ2-7; no D gene is confidently identified. The nucleotide sequence reads TGCAGAGTAGCAGCAGCCTACGAGCAGTACTTC. The translation is CRVAAAYEQYF.